A selection of T cell receptor beta chains follows, all from one sample in a study of CD8 T cells in ankylosing spondylitis. TCRdb independently ran MiXCR on the 5' RACE reads; one entry per CDR3 protein. The sample yields about 240,000 distinct CDR3 sequences, 7.5% to 9% seen once. Material: blood, either unsorted or a sorted T cell fraction (not recorded which). These receptors all come from a male donor with ankylosing spondylitis or in good health (not recorded which). Each CDR3 is given with its conserved first and last residue. A D gene is named only where the DNA matches it firmly. A clone size is listed for some rows: how often the clone was seen (once, few, many), or a class if it is expanded.

J gene: TRBJ2-7; clone size: .; V gene: TRBV7-2; D gene: .; CDR3 protein: CASSLTQTSYEQYF; CDR3 DNA: TGTGCCAGCAGCTTAACACAGACCTCCTACGAGCAGTACTTC
J gene: TRBJ2-4; clone size: many; V gene: TRBV20-1; D gene: TRBD1; CDR3 protein: CGSTGGTKNIQYF; CDR3 DNA: TGCGGATCGACAGGGGGCACCAAAAACATTCAGTACTTC
J gene: TRBJ1-2; clone size: few; V gene: TRBV20-1; D gene: .; CDR3 protein: CSARPERGF; CDR3 DNA: TGCAGTGCTAGACCCGAAAGAGGATTC
J gene: TRBJ2-1; clone size: many; V gene: TRBV5-4; D gene: .; CDR3 protein: CASSYFGGPYNEQFF; CDR3 DNA: TGTGCCAGCAGCTACTTTGGGGGACCCTACAATGAGCAGTTCTTC
J gene: TRBJ2-2; clone size: many; V gene: TRBV7-3; D gene: .; CDR3 protein: CASGIQDTGELFF; CDR3 DNA: TGTGCCAGCGGGATACAGGACACCGGGGAGCTGTTTTTT
J gene: TRBJ2-5; clone size: many; V gene: TRBV5-1; D gene: TRBD1; CDR3 protein: CASSWDRLQETQYF; CDR3 DNA: TGCGCCAGCAGCTGGGACAGGCTCCAAGAGACCCAGTACTTC
J gene: TRBJ2-3; clone size: .; V gene: TRBV7-2; D gene: .; CDR3 protein: CASSLEGRGADTQYF; CDR3 DNA: TGTGCCAGCAGCTTAGAGGGGAGAGGCGCAGATACGCAGTATTTT
J gene: TRBJ1-1; clone size: many; V gene: TRBV15; D gene: .; CDR3 protein: CATSPRANTEAFF; CDR3 DNA: TGTGCCACCAGCCCCCGAGCGAACACTGAAGCTTTCTTT
J gene: TRBJ1-2; clone size: .; V gene: TRBV18; D gene: TRBD1; CDR3 protein: CASSPGPLQGENYGYTF; CDR3 DNA: TGTGCCAGCTCACCCGGCCCTTTACAGGGGGAAAACTATGGCTACACCTTC
J gene: TRBJ2-7; clone size: many; V gene: TRBV20-1; D gene: .; CDR3 protein: CSARARDPQQVVF; CDR3 DNA: TGCAGTGCTAGAGCCCGGGACCCCCAGCAGGTAGTTTTC
J gene: TRBJ1-1; clone size: many; V gene: TRBV12-3/TRBV12-4; D gene: .; CDR3 protein: CASRPGGLIEAFF; CDR3 DNA: TGTGCCAGCAGACCCGGGGGGCTAATTGAAGCTTTCTTT
J gene: TRBJ1-2; clone size: few; V gene: TRBV20-1; D gene: TRBD1; CDR3 protein: CSARDLRLDRGGYGYTF; CDR3 DNA: TGCAGTGCTAGAGATCTCCGGTTGGACAGGGGGGGGTATGGCTACACCTTC
J gene: TRBJ2-3; clone size: many; V gene: TRBV7-6; D gene: TRBD2; CDR3 protein: CASSFSGDTDTQYF; CDR3 DNA: TGTGCCAGCAGCTTTAGCGGGGACACAGATACGCAGTATTTT
J gene: TRBJ2-1; clone size: few; V gene: TRBV3-1; D gene: .; CDR3 protein: CASSQGPCSENKNEQFF; CDR3 DNA: TGTGCCAGCAGCCAAGGCCCCTGTAGCGAGAATAAGAATGAGCAGTTCTTC
J gene: TRBJ1-1; clone size: many; V gene: TRBV7-2; D gene: .; CDR3 protein: CASSSVELGAFF; CDR3 DNA: TGTGCCAGCAGCTCGGTGGAGTTGGGAGCTTTCTTT
J gene: TRBJ2-7; clone size: many; V gene: TRBV10-3; D gene: .; CDR3 protein: CAITRQTGDEQYF; CDR3 DNA: TGTGCCATCACCCGACAGACGGGGGACGAGCAGTACTTC
J gene: TRBJ2-3; clone size: many; V gene: TRBV20-1; D gene: .; CDR3 protein: CSAIRMTDTQYF; CDR3 DNA: TGCAGTGCTATACGAATGACAGATACGCAGTATTTT
J gene: TRBJ1-2; clone size: many; V gene: TRBV7-2; D gene: .; CDR3 protein: CASSLALGNNYGYTF; CDR3 DNA: TGTGCCAGCAGCTTAGCGTTGGGAAATAACTATGGCTACACCTTC
J gene: TRBJ2-1; clone size: .; V gene: TRBV19; D gene: TRBD2; CDR3 protein: CASSIARTSGLSYNEQFF; CDR3 DNA: TGTGCCAGTAGTATAGCTCGGACTAGCGGACTCTCCTACAATGAGCAGTTCTTC
J gene: TRBJ1-4; clone size: many; V gene: TRBV7-9; D gene: .; CDR3 protein: CASSLDLGSNEKLFF; CDR3 DNA: TGTGCCAGCAGCTTAGATCTGGGATCTAATGAAAAACTGTTTTTT
J gene: TRBJ1-5; clone size: many; V gene: TRBV7-6; D gene: .; CDR3 protein: CASSLEDGRNQPQHF; CDR3 DNA: TGTGCCAGCAGCTTAGAGGACGGACGAAATCAGCCCCAGCATTTT
J gene: TRBJ2-3; clone size: few; V gene: TRBV5-1; D gene: .; CDR3 protein: CASSFGEGDRGFPDTQYF; CDR3 DNA: TGCGCCAGCAGCTTCGGGGAGGGTGACAGGGGTTTTCCAGATACGCAGTATTTT
J gene: TRBJ2-5; clone size: many; V gene: TRBV29-1; D gene: .; CDR3 protein: CSVEAPGPTEETQYF; CDR3 DNA: TGCAGCGTTGAAGCCCCGGGACCCACAGAAGAGACCCAGTACTTC
J gene: TRBJ2-5; clone size: many; V gene: TRBV25-1; D gene: TRBD2; CDR3 protein: CASSESGLAGGETQYF; CDR3 DNA: TGTGCCAGCAGTGAATCTGGGCTAGCGGGTGGTGAGACCCAGTACTTC
J gene: TRBJ1-2; clone size: .; V gene: TRBV7-9; D gene: TRBD1; CDR3 protein: CASSSGTGETGYTF; CDR3 DNA: TGTGCCAGCAGCTCCGGGACAGGGGAAACGGGCTACACCTTC
J gene: TRBJ2-1; clone size: few; V gene: TRBV5-6; D gene: .; CDR3 protein: CASSLRLDSYNEQFF; CDR3 DNA: TGTGCCAGCAGCTTACGGCTGGACTCCTACAATGAGCAGTTCTTC
J gene: TRBJ1-4; clone size: many; V gene: TRBV20-1; D gene: .; CDR3 protein: CSARGLGRGDEKLFF; CDR3 DNA: TGCAGTGCTAGGGGACTGGGCCGTGGGGATGAAAAACTGTTTTTT
J gene: TRBJ2-3; clone size: many; V gene: TRBV5-1; D gene: .; CDR3 protein: CASSLSSGDTQYF; CDR3 DNA: TGCGCCAGCAGCTTGAGTTCAGGAGATACGCAGTATTTT
J gene: TRBJ2-7; clone size: many; V gene: TRBV6-1; D gene: .; CDR3 protein: CASSEGTPSSYEQYF; CDR3 DNA: TGTGCCAGCAGTGAAGGGACGCCGAGCTCCTACGAGCAGTACTTC
J gene: TRBJ1-2; clone size: few; V gene: TRBV7-9; D gene: .; CDR3 protein: CASSLVEGWNYGYTF; CDR3 DNA: TGTGCCAGCAGCTTAGTGGAGGGATGGAACTATGGCTACACCTTC
J gene: TRBJ2-3; clone size: many; V gene: TRBV6-1; D gene: TRBD1; CDR3 protein: CASVDRGRTDTQYF; CDR3 DNA: TGTGCCAGCGTCGACAGGGGAAGGACAGATACGCAGTATTTT
J gene: TRBJ2-3; clone size: many; V gene: TRBV20-1; D gene: .; CDR3 protein: CSASWRGLGDTQYF; CDR3 DNA: TGCAGTGCTAGTTGGCGGGGCCTCGGGGATACGCAGTATTTT
J gene: TRBJ1-2; clone size: many; V gene: TRBV5-6; D gene: TRBD1; CDR3 protein: CASSLAGQGPNYGYTF; CDR3 DNA: TGTGCCAGCAGCTTGGCCGGACAGGGACCTAACTATGGCTACACCTTC
J gene: TRBJ2-3; clone size: many; V gene: TRBV5-1; D gene: TRBD2; CDR3 protein: CASSAGLALRTTDTQYF; CDR3 DNA: TGCGCCAGCAGCGCGGGACTAGCCCTACGTACCACAGATACGCAGTATTTT
J gene: TRBJ2-7; clone size: many; V gene: TRBV12-3/TRBV12-4; D gene: .; CDR3 protein: CASSQGRNSYEQYF; CDR3 DNA: TGTGCCAGCAGTCAGGGACGGAACTCCTACGAGCAGTACTTC
J gene: TRBJ1-1; clone size: few; V gene: TRBV5-1; D gene: TRBD1; CDR3 protein: CASSGGGQMTEAFF; CDR3 DNA: TGCGCCAGCAGCGGGGGGGGACAGATGACTGAAGCTTTCTTT
J gene: TRBJ2-1; clone size: many; V gene: TRBV5-6; D gene: .; CDR3 protein: CASSLSGVHEQFF; CDR3 DNA: TGTGCCAGCAGCTTGTCGGGGGTCCATGAGCAGTTCTTC
J gene: TRBJ2-7; clone size: many; V gene: TRBV20-1; D gene: .; CDR3 protein: CSARKSGGYEQYF; CDR3 DNA: TGCAGTGCTAGAAAGTCTGGGGGCTACGAGCAGTACTTC
J gene: TRBJ2-3; clone size: many; V gene: TRBV20-1; D gene: .; CDR3 protein: CSARGAGKVTDTQYF; CDR3 DNA: TGCAGTGCTAGAGGGGCAGGGAAGGTCACAGATACGCAGTATTTT
J gene: TRBJ2-1; clone size: many; V gene: TRBV7-2; D gene: .; CDR3 protein: CASSLGGLMPYNEQFF; CDR3 DNA: TGTGCCAGCAGCTTAGGTGGACTAATGCCATACAATGAGCAGTTCTTC
J gene: TRBJ2-3; clone size: many; V gene: TRBV6-2/TRBV6-3; D gene: TRBD2; CDR3 protein: CASSYSKGLAGPTSTDTQYF; CDR3 DNA: TGTGCCAGCAGTTACTCGAAGGGGCTAGCGGGGCCAACTAGCACAGATACGCAGTATTTT
J gene: TRBJ1-4; clone size: many; V gene: TRBV18; D gene: .; CDR3 protein: CASSPTDGGEEEKLFF; CDR3 DNA: TGTGCCAGCTCACCCACCGACGGGGGGGAGGAAGAAAAACTGTTTTTT
J gene: TRBJ2-7; clone size: .; V gene: TRBV12-3/TRBV12-4; D gene: .; CDR3 protein: CASSSQRGFYEQYF; CDR3 DNA: TGTGCCAGCAGTTCCCAGAGGGGATTCTACGAGCAGTACTTC
J gene: TRBJ2-2; clone size: many; V gene: TRBV5-4; D gene: TRBD2; CDR3 protein: CASSSHPSGSDTGELFF; CDR3 DNA: TGTGCCAGCAGCTCGCATCCTAGCGGGAGCGACACCGGGGAGCTGTTTTTT
J gene: TRBJ2-5; clone size: many; V gene: TRBV20-1; D gene: .; CDR3 protein: CSAVRDGKTQYF; CDR3 DNA: TGCAGTGCTGTGAGGGACGGGAAGACCCAGTACTTC
J gene: TRBJ2-5; clone size: .; V gene: TRBV24-1; D gene: TRBD1; CDR3 protein: CATSVPTGGETQYF; CDR3 DNA: TGTGCCACCAGTGTCCCGACAGGGGGAGAGACCCAGTACTTC
J gene: TRBJ1-1; clone size: .; V gene: TRBV12-3/TRBV12-4; D gene: TRBD1; CDR3 protein: CASGMTGGNTEAFF; CDR3 DNA: TGTGCCAGCGGTATGACAGGGGGGAACACTGAAGCTTTCTTT
J gene: TRBJ1-1; clone size: many; V gene: TRBV20-1; D gene: .; CDR3 protein: CSATRMANTEAFF; CDR3 DNA: TGCAGTGCTACCCGGATGGCGAACACTGAAGCTTTCTTT
J gene: TRBJ2-1; clone size: many; V gene: TRBV12-3/TRBV12-4; D gene: .; CDR3 protein: CASSLAKSDRPNLNEQFF; CDR3 DNA: TGTGCCAGCAGTTTAGCCAAATCGGACCGCCCCAACCTCAATGAGCAGTTCTTC
J gene: TRBJ1-1; clone size: once; V gene: TRBV6-5; D gene: .; CDR3 protein: CASTRGTSEAFF; CDR3 DNA: TGTGCCAGCACCCGCGGGACCTCTGAAGCTTTCTTT
J gene: TRBJ1-2; clone size: many; V gene: TRBV5-6; D gene: .; CDR3 protein: CASSLWANYGYTF; CDR3 DNA: TGTGCCAGCAGCTTGTGGGCTAACTATGGCTACACCTTC
J gene: TRBJ2-1; clone size: many; V gene: TRBV12-3/TRBV12-4; D gene: TRBD2; CDR3 protein: CASRDSGWVGEQFF; CDR3 DNA: TGTGCCAGCAGGGATAGCGGGTGGGTGGGGGAGCAGTTCTTC
J gene: TRBJ1-2; clone size: many; V gene: TRBV6-2/TRBV6-3; D gene: .; CDR3 protein: CASSYRAPVEGYTF; CDR3 DNA: TGTGCCAGCAGTTACCGTGCGCCGGTCGAAGGCTACACCTTC
J gene: TRBJ2-1; clone size: .; V gene: TRBV7-6; D gene: TRBD1; CDR3 protein: CASTRRLDREAEQFF; CDR3 DNA: TGTGCCAGCACCCGGAGATTGGACAGGGAGGCTGAGCAGTTCTTC